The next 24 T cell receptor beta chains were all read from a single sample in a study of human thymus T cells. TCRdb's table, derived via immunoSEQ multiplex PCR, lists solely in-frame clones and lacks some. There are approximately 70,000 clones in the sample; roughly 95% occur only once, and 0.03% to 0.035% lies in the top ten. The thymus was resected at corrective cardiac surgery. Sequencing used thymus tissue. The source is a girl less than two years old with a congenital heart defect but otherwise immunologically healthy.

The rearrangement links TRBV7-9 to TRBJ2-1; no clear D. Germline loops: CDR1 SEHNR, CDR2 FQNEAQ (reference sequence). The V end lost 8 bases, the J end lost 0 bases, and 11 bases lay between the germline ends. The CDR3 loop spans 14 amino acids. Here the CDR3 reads CASRGISSYNEQFF. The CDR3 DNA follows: TGTGCCAGCCGCGGAATTAGCTCCTACAATGAGCAGTTCTTC.

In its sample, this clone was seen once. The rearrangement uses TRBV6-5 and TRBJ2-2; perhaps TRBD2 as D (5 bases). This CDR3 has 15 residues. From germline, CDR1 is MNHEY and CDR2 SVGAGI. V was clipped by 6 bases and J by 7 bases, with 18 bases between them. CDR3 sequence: CASSSPGGLDGELFF. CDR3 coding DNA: TGTGCCAGCAGCTCCCCTGGCGGGTTAGACGGGGAGCTGTTTTTT.

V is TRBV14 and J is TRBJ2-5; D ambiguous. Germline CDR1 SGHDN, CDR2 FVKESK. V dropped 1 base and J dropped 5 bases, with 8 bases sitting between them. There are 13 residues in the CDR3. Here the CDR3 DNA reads TGTGCCAGCAGCCAAGGGTTTGGGGAGACCCAGTACTTC. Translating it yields CASSQGFGETQYF.

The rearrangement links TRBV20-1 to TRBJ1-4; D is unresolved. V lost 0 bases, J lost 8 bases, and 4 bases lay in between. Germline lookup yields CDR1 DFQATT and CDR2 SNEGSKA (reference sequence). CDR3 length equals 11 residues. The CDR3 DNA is TGCAGTGCTAGAGACAGGGAAAAACTGTTTTTT. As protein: CSARDREKLFF.

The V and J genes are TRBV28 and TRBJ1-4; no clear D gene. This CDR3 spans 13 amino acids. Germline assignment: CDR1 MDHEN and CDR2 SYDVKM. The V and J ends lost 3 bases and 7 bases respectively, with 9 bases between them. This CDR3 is CASSLEGTEKLFF. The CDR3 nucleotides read TGTGCCAGCAGTTTGGAGGGAACTGAAAAACTGTTTTTT. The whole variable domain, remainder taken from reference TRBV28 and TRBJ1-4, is DVKVTQSSRYLVKRTGEKVFLECVQDMDHENMFWYRQDPGLGLRLIYFSYDVKMKEKGDIPEGYSVSREKKERFSLILESASTNQTSMYLCASSLEGTEKLFFGSGTQLSVL.

The CDR3 is CASSLALEMGTGSTDTQYF. As DNA, the CDR3 is TGTGCCAGCAGCTTAGCGCTAGAAATGGGGACAGGGAGCACAGATACGCAGTATTTT. V usage is TRBV7-9 and J usage is TRBJ2-3; TRBD1 matches at 9 bases. After removal of 0 bases from V and 0 bases from J, the junction contained 10 bases not matched to a gene. Germline V gene data show CDR1 as SEHNR and CDR2 as FQNEAQ (reference sequence). The CDR3 contains 19 residues.

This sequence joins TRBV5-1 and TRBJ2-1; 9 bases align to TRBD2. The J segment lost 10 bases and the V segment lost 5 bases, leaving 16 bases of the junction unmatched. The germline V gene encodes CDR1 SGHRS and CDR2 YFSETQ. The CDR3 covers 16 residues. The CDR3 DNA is TGCGCCAGCAGAGGACCGACTAGCGGATACTTCAGGGAGCAGTTCTTC. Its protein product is CASRGPTSGYFREQFF.

The CDR3 coding sequence is TGTGCCAGCAGTGATCTGACAGGGCCCTACGAGCAGTACTTC. Translating gives CASSDLTGPYEQYF. V usage is TRBV27 and J usage is TRBJ2-7; 7 bases align to TRBD1. V was pared by 5 bases and J by 2 bases, with 6 bases of the junction left unmatched. This CDR3 has 14 residues. Germline V lookup: CDR1 MNHEY, CDR2 SMNVEV (reference sequence).

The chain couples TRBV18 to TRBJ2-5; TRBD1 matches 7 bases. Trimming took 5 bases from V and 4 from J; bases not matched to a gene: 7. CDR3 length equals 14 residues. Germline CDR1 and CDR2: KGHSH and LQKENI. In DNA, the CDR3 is TGTGCCAGCTCAGCAGGACAGGTAGGAGAGACCCAGTACTTC. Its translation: CASSAGQVGETQYF.

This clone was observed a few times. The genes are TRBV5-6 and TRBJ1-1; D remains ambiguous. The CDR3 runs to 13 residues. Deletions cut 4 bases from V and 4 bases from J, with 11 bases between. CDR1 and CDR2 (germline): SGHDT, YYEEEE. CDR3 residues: CASSVGVGTEAFF. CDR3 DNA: TGTGCCAGCAGCGTGGGTGTCGGCACTGAAGCTTTCTTT.

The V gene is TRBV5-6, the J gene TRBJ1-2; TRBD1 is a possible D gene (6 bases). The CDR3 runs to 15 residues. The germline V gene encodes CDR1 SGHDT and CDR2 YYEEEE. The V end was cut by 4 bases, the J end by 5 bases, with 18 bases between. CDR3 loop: CASSNRDTVRYGYTF. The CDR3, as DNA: TGTGCCAGCAGCAACCGGGACACGGTCAGATATGGCTACACCTTC.

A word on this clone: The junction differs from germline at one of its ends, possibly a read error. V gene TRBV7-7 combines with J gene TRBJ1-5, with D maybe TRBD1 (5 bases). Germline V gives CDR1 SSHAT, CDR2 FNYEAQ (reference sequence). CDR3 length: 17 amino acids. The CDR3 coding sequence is TGTGCTAGCAGCTTCCGGGACGGTGTTCATAGCAATCAGCCCCAGCATTTT. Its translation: CASSFRDGVHSNQPQHF. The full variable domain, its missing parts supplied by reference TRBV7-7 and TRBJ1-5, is GAGVSQSPRYKVTKRGQDVTLRCDPISSHATLYWYQQALGQGPEFLTYFNYEAQPDKSGLPSDRFSAERPEGSISTLTIQRTEQRDSAMYRCASSFRDGVHSNQPQHFGDGTRLSIL.

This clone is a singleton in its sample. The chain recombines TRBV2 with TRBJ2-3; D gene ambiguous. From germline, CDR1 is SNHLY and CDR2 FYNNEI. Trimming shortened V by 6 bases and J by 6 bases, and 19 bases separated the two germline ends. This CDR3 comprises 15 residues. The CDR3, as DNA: TGTGCCAGCAGGCTGACGGACCTGCATTCGGATACGCAGTATTTT. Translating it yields CASRLTDLHSDTQYF.

CDR3 amino acids: CASSPGYNEQFF. The DNA of the CDR3 is TGTGCCAGCAGCCCTGGTTACAATGAGCAGTTCTTC. V gene TRBV5-5 combines with J gene TRBJ2-1, with D unresolved. The CDR3 runs 12 residues. Germline V gives CDR1 SGHKS, CDR2 YYEKEE (reference sequence). V lost 4 bases, J lost 4 bases, and 6 bases lay in between.

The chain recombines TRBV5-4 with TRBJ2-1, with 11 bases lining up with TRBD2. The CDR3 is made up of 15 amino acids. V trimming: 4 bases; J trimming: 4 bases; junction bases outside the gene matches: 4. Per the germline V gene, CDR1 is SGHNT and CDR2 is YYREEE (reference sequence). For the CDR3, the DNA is TGTGCCAGCAGCCCGGGACTAGCGGATTACAATGAGCAGTTCTTC. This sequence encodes CASSPGLADYNEQFF. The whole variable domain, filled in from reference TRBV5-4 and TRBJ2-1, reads ETGVTQSPTHLIKTRGQQVTLRCSSQSGHNTVSWYQQALGQGPQFIFQYYREEENGRGNFPPRFSGLQFPNYSSELNVNALELDDSALYLCASSPGLADYNEQFFGPGTRLTVL.

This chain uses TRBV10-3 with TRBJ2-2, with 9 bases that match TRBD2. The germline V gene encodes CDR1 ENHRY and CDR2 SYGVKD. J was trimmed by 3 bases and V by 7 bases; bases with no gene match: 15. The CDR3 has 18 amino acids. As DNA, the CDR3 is TGTGCCATCAAAGTCGGCGCCAGCGGGAGGCCCGACACCGGGGAGCTGTTTTTT. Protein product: CAIKVGASGRPDTGELFF.

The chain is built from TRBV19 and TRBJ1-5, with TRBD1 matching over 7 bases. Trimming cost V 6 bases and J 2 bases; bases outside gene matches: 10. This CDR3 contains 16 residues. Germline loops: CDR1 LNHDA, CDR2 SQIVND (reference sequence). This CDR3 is CASSLTGERGNQPQHF. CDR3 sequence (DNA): TGTGCCAGTAGCCTTACAGGGGAGAGGGGCAATCAGCCCCAGCATTTT.

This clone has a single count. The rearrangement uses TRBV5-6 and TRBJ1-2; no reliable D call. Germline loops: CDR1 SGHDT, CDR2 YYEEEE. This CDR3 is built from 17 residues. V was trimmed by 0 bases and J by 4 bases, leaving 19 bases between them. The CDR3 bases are TGTGCCAGCAGCTTGGTAGGTGTTCGAGGGAGCGGCTATGGCTACACCTTC. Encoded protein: CASSLVGVRGSGYGYTF.

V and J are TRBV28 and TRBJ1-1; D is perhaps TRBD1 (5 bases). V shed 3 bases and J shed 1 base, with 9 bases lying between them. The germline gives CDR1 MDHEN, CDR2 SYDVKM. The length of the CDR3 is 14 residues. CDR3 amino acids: CASSFFRANTEAFF. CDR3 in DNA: TGTGCCAGCAGTTTTTTCAGGGCGAACACTGAAGCTTTCTTT.

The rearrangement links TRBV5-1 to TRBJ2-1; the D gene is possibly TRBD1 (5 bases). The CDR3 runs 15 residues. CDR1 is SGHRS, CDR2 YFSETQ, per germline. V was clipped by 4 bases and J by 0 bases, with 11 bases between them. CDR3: CASSGARSSYNEQFF. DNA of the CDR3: TGCGCCAGCAGCGGGGCCCGGAGCTCCTACAATGAGCAGTTCTTC.

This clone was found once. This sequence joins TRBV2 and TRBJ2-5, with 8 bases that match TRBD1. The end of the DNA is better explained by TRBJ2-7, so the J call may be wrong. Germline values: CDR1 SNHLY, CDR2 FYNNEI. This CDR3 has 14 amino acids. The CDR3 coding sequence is TGTGCCAGCATGGCCCGGACAGGGACCTACGAGCAGTACTTC. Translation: CASMARTGTYEQYF.

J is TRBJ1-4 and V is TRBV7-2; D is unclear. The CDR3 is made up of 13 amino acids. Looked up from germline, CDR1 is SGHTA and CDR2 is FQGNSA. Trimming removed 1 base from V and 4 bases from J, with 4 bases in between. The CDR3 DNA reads TGTGCCAGCAGCTTAGGGGGTAATGAAAAACTGTTTTTT. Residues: CASSLGGNEKLFF.

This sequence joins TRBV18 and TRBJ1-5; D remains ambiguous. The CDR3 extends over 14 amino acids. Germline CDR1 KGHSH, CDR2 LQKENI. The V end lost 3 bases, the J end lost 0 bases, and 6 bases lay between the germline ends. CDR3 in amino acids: CASSPANSNQPQHF. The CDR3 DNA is TGTGCCAGCTCACCGGCGAATAGCAATCAGCCCCAGCATTTT.

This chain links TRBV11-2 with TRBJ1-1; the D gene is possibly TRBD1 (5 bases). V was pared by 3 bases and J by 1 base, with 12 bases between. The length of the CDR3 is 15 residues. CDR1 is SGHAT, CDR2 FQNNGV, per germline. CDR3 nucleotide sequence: TGTGCCAGCAGCTTTCCAGGAGGGGAGAACACTGAAGCTTTCTTT. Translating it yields CASSFPGGENTEAFF.